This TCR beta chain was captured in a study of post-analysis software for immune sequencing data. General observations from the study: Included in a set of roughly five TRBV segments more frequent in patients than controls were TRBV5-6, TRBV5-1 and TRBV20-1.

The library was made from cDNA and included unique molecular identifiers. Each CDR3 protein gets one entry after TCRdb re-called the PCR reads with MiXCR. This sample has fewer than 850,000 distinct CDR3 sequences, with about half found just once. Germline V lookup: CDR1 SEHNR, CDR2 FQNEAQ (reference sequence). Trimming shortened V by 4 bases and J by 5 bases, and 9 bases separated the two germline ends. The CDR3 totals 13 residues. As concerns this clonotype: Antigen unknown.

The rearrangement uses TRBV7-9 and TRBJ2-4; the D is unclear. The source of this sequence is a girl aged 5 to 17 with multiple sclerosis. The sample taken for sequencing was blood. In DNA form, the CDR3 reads TGTGCCAGCAGCTATGACATACAAAACATTCAGTACTTC. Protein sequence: CASSYDIQNIQYF.